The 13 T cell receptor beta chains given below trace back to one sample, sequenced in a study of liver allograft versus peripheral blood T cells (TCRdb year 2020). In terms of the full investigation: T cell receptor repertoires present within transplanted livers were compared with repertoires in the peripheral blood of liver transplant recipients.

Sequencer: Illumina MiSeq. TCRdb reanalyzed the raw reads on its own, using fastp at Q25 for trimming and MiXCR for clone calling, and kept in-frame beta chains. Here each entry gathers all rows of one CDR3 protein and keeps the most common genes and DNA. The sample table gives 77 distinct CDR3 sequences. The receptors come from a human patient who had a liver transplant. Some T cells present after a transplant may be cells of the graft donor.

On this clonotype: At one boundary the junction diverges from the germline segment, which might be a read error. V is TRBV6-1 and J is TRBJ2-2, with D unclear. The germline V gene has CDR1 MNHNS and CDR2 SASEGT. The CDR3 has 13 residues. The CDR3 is CTSSERDTGELFF. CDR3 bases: TGTACCAGCAGTGAGCGAGACACCGGGGAGCTGTTTTTT.

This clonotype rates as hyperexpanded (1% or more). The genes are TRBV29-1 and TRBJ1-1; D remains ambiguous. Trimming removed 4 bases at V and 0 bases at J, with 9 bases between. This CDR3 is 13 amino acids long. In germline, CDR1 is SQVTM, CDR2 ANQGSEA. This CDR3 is CSVVRTMNTEAFF. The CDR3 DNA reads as TGCAGCGTTGTGCGTACCATGAACACTGAAGCTTTCTTT.

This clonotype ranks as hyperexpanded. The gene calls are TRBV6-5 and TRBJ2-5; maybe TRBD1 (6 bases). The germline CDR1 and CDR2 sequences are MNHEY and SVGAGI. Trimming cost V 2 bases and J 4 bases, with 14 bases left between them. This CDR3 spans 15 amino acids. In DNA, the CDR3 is TGTGCCAGCAGTTACACAGTCCAGGGGCGAGAGACCCAGTACTTC. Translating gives CASSYTVQGRETQYF.

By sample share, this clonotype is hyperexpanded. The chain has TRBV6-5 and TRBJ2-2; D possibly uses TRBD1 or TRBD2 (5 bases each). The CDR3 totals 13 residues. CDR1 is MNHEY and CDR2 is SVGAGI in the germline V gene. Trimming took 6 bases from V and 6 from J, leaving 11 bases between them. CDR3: CASSYTGPGELFF. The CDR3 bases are TGTGCCAGCAGCTACACGGGGCCCGGGGAGCTGTTTTTT.

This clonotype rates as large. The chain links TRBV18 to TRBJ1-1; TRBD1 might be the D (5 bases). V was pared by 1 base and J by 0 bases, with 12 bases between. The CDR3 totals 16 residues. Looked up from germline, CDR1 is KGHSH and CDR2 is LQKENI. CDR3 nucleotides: TGTGCCAGCTCACCACTTGGGGGGAGCCTGAACACTGAAGCTTTCTTT. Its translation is CASSPLGGSLNTEAFF.

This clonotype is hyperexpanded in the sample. The CDR3 coding sequence is TGCAGCGTTGAGGGTACGTGGGACAGCACCTACGAGCAGTACTTC. This translates into CSVEGTWDSTYEQYF. The chain combines TRBV29-1 with TRBJ2-7; 7 bases are shared with TRBD1. Germline CDR1 SQVTM, CDR2 ANQGSEA. J was trimmed by 2 bases and V by 3 bases; bases with no gene match: 10. CDR3 length: 15 residues.

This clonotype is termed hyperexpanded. CDR3 coding DNA: TGTGCCAGTAGTCACACAGATTATGGCTACACCTTC. It is translated as CASSHTDYGYTF. This chain connects TRBV19 to TRBJ1-2; D uncertain. Between the trimmed V and J ends, which lost 5 bases and 5 bases, there was a span of 9 bases. CDR1 and CDR2 (germline): LNHDA, SQIVND (reference sequence). This CDR3 has 12 residues.

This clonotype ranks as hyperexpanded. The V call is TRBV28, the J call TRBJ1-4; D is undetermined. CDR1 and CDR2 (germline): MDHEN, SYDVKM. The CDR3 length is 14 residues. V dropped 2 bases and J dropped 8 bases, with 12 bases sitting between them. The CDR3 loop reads CASSLRPLGEKLFF. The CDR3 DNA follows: TGTGCCAGCAGTTTACGGCCCCTGGGCGAAAAACTGTTTTTT.

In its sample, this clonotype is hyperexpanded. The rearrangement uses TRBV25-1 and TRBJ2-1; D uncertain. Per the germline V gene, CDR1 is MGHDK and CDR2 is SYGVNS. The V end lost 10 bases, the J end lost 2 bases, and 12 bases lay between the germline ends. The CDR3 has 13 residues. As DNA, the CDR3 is TGTGCCACCACCTTGGGCACCTACAATGAGCAGTTCTTC. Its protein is CATTLGTYNEQFF.

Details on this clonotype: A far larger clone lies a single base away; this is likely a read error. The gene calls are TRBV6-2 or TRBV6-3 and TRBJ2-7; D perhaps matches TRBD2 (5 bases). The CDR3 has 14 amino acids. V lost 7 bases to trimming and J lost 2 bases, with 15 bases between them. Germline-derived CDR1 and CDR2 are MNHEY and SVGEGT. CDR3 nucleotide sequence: TGTGCCAGCAAAGAAGAGGGTGATGCCTACGAGCAGTACTTC. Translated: CASKEEGDAYEQYF.

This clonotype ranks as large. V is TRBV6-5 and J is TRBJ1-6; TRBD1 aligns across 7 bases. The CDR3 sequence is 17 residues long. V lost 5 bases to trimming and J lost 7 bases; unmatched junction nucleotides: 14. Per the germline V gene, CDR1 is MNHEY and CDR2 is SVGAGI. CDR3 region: CASSPLGVGTVNSPLHF. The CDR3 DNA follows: TGTGCCAGCAGTCCCTTAGGGGTCGGGACAGTGAATTCACCCCTCCACTTT.

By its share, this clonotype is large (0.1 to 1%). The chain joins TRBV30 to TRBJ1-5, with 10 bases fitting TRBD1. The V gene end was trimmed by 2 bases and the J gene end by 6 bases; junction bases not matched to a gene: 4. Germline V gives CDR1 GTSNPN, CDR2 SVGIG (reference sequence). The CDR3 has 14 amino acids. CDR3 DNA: TGTGCCTGGAGTCTCGGGACAGGGGTTCAGCCCCAGCATTTT. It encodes CAWSLGTGVQPQHF.

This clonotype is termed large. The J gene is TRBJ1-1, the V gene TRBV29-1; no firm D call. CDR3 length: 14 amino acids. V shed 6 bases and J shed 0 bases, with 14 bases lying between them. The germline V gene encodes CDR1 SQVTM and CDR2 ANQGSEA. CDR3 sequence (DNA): TGCAGCGTGATAGCCCGAGGTCTGAACACTGAAGCTTTCTTT. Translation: CSVIARGLNTEAFF. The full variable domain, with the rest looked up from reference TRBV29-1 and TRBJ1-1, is SAVISQKPSRDICQRGTSLTIQCQVDSQVTMMFWYRQQPGQSLTLIATANQGSEATYESGFVIDKFPISRPNLTFSTLTVSNMSPEDSSIYLCSVIARGLNTEAFFGQGTRLTVV.